This paragraph reports one T cell receptor beta chain. The CDR3 contains 16 residues. Germline V CDR1 and CDR2: SGHAT, FQDESV (reference sequence). Trimming removed 3 bases from V and 1 base from J; junction bases left unmatched: 2. The data derive from a study of blood T cell repertoires in COVID-19. Turning to the study itself: Acute and convalescent COVID-19 samples came from the United States, Italy and Spain. T cells, B-cell-depleted T cells, or PBMCs provided the cDNA or gDNA that served as material.

Original processing methods: Researchers report that nucleated cell counts were estimated from reference gene primer amplification. The repertoire was sequenced with immunoSEQ multiplex PCR; TCRdb's copy has only in-frame clones and lacks some. D and trimming come from the DNA, and the V and J calls and clone size come from that table. Of over 200,000 clones listed, about 90% are singletons. This TCR was sampled from a woman younger than 35 who had recovered from COVID-19. The V gene is TRBV11-1, the J gene TRBJ2-1, with 11 bases lining up with TRBD2. Sequencing was carried out using peripheral blood. For the CDR3, the DNA is TGTGCCAGCAGCTTTAGCGGGAGGGGGTCCTACAATGAGCAGTTCTTC. It translates to CASSFSGRGSYNEQFF.